This TCR beta chain is from a study of cytotoxic CD8 clonotypes in ibrutinib-treated CLL. Comments on this clone: The antigen remains unidentified.

Germline assignment: CDR1 GTSNPN and CDR2 SVGIG (reference sequence). V shed 3 bases, J shed 10 bases, and the junction held 6 bases outside the gene matches. The CDR3 runs to 13 residues. Generated by immunoSEQ multiplex PCR, the TCRdb table keeps only in-frame clones and is missing some. The sample records about 180,000 clones, less than 85% being singletons. The study, taken as a whole, reports: In comparison with age-matched healthy donors, baseline clonality was higher and tracked circulating CD8+ T-cell counts. Clonality went up at ibrutinib response and then declined back toward baseline at progression.

The TCR was taken from a human donor with chronic lymphocytic leukemia. The rearrangement joins TRBV30 to TRBJ1-6; TRBD1 agrees at 7 bases. This material consisted of PBMCs, taken after 24 months of ibrutinib treatment. DNA of the CDR3: TGTGCCTGGAGCCGGGACAGCCCCTCACCCCTCCACTTT. Translating gives CAWSRDSPSPLHF.